This TCR beta chain was identified in a study of CD8+ T cells in alopecia areata. As the sequencing template, cDNA was produced by extracting RNA and reverse transcribing it. TCRdb keeps only in-frame clones here, not all; method: immunoSEQ multiplex PCR. Found here are 150,000 to 200,000 clones, about 60% of them singletons; the top ten hold approximately 14%. Treatment here: oral pan-JAK inhibitor, 5-10 mg twice daily. Looked up from germline, CDR1 is GTSNPN and CDR2 is SVGIG (reference sequence). Germline trimming cut 4 bases from V and 11 bases from J; bases unmatched to any gene: 21. This CDR3 comprises 18 residues.

This sequence joins TRBV30 and TRBJ1-6, with 9 bases fitting TRBD1. The TCR comes from a human donor with alopecia areata. The source material was CD4+ T cells sorted from blood, sampled at week 24, from a patient treated with tofacitinib. CDR3 sequence reads: CAWNADRGGSFQHTPLHF. The CDR3 DNA reads TGTGCCTGGAACGCGGACAGGGGTGGTAGTTTTCAACATACACCCCTCCACTTT. Looking up the rest from reference TRBV30 and TRBJ1-6 gives the full variable domain: SQTIHQWPATLVQPVGSPLSLECTVEGTSNPNLYWYRQAAGRGLQLLFYSVGIGQISSEVPQNLSASRPQDRQFILSSKKLLLSDSGFYLCAWNADRGGSFQHTPLHFGNGTRLTVT.